This TCR beta chain appears in the sequencing data of a study of T cells in Graves' hyperthyroidism and ophthalmopathy. Germline lookup yields CDR1 SNHLY and CDR2 FYNNEI. The length of the CDR3 is 14 residues. V lost 1 base and J lost 4, with 10 bases in between. Template material for amplifying TCR beta CDR3 regions consisted of RNA transcripts. Carried out on the TCR CDR3, a first-round RT-PCR used the HTBI primer set. TCRdb processed the multiplex PCR reads anew with MiXCR; each CDR3 protein has one entry. This repertoire shows 250,000 to 300,000 distinct CDR3 sequences, 10% to 15% found once; its top ten account for almost 8%. Blood was sampled at initial diagnosis of hyperthyroidism, prior to onset of any ophthalmopathy symptoms. Comments on this clonotype: No antigen is known for it.

Study findings and constraints: Most thyroid clonotypes expanded above 0.001 appeared in blood too. Ophthalmopathy, as predicted by the model, came a median 6.5 months after the prediction. Ophthalmopathy stood apart from stable hyperthyroidism in a 13 V-J model.

The clonotype was recovered from a woman under 40 with Graves' hyperthyroidism that later progressed to Graves' ophthalmopathy. The V gene is TRBV2, the J gene TRBJ2-5; no clear D gene. The sample was blood. The CDR3 is CASSEVQRGETQYF. The CDR3 DNA is TGTGCCAGCAGTGAAGTCCAGAGAGGAGAGACCCAGTACTTC.